The 20 T cell receptor beta chains listed next were all sequenced from one sample in a study of blood T cell repertoires in COVID-19. Generated by immunoSEQ multiplex PCR, the TCRdb table keeps only in-frame clones and is missing some. The sample includes some 300,000 clones, approximately 86% of them seen just once. The source material was peripheral blood. The receptors were gathered from a woman in her fifties or sixties with active or convalescent COVID-19.

There are a few counts of this clone. This chain connects TRBV14 to TRBJ1-6, with 7 bases lining up with TRBD1. CDR1 SGHDN and CDR2 FVKESK come from the germline V gene. The V gene end was trimmed by 3 bases and the J gene end by 6 bases; junction bases not matched to a gene: 5. This CDR3 is 15 amino acids long. Here the CDR3 reads CASSQSGTVNSPLHF. Written as DNA, the CDR3 is TGTGCCAGCAGCCAGTCTGGGACAGTTAATTCACCCCTCCACTTT.

The chain has TRBV7-2 and TRBJ2-3, with 7 bases that match TRBD1. V gave up 2 bases and J gave up 3 bases; unmatched junction bases: 2. CDR1 SGHTA and CDR2 FQGNSA come from the germline V gene. The CDR3 length is 14 residues. CDR3 amino acids: CASSLQGETDTQYF. CDR3 nucleotides: TGTGCCAGCAGCTTACAGGGGGAGACAGATACGCAGTATTTT. Drawing the rest from reference TRBV7-2 and TRBJ2-3, the complete variable domain is GAGVSQSPSNKVTEKGKDVELRCDPISGHTALYWYRQSLGQGLEFLIYFQGNSAPDKSGLPSDRFSAERTGGSVSTLTIQRTQQEDSAVYLCASSLQGETDTQYFGPGTRLTVL.

As for this clone: Within the sample, other DNA sequences also encode this same CDR3. This sequence joins TRBV27 and TRBJ1-1; weak D call: TRBD1 (5 bases). Trimming removed 2 bases at V and 1 base at J, with 8 bases between. The CDR3 runs 14 residues. The germline V gene encodes CDR1 MNHEY and CDR2 SMNVEV (reference sequence). The CDR3 here is CASSLQGANTEAFF. DNA of the CDR3: TGTGCCAGCAGTTTACAAGGGGCGAACACTGAAGCTTTCTTT.

This clone has more than one count but fewer than ten. V is TRBV13 and J is TRBJ2-3, with D possibly matching TRBD2 (6 bases). There are 17 residues in the CDR3. V lost 5 bases, J lost 10 bases, and 28 bases lay in between. Germline-derived CDR1 and CDR2 are PRHDT and FYEKMQ (reference sequence). The CDR3 DNA follows: TGTGCCAGCAGCACACGGCTTGACGGGAGTTTAAGCCAAGCGCAGTATTTT. Translating it yields CASSTRLDGSLSQAQYF.

This chain connects TRBV12-5 to TRBJ2-5; TRBD2 agrees at 10 bases. From germline, CDR1 is LGHNT and CDR2 FRNRAP. The CDR3 runs 16 residues. Trimming at V came to 0 bases and at J to 6 bases, leaving 7 bases not matched to a gene. CDR3 bases: TGTGCTAGTGGTTTGGTAACTAGCGGGGTCCCCAAGACCCAGTACTTC. It is translated as CASGLVTSGVPKTQYF.

This chain connects TRBV11-2 to TRBJ2-1; D perhaps matches TRBD2 (5 bases). Germline CDR1 SGHAT, CDR2 FQNNGV. The CDR3 extends over 12 amino acids. V shed 3 bases and J shed 10 bases, with 10 bases lying between them. CDR3 sequence (DNA): TGTGCCAGCAGCTTTAATTCGGGAGAGCAGTTCTTC. This sequence encodes CASSFNSGEQFF.

The chain uses TRBV10-3 and TRBJ2-2, with D tentatively TRBD2 (6 bases). CDR1 is ENHRY and CDR2 is SYGVKD in the germline V gene. With 8 bases removed from V and 9 bases from J, the gap between germline ends came to 13 bases. The CDR3 extends over 12 amino acids. CDR3 bases: TGTGCCATCTCCCCGGAGGGAAGGGAGCTGTTTTTT. This sequence encodes CAISPEGRELFF.

This sequence joins TRBV5-5 and TRBJ2-2; D ambiguous. CDR3 length equals 16 residues. Germline V gene data show CDR1 as SGHKS and CDR2 as YYEKEE (reference sequence). The ends were cut back, 0 bases at V and 6 bases at J, with 15 bases in the middle. The DNA of the CDR3 is TGTGCCAGCAGCTTGGGCCCTAACTATGTCGCCGGGGAGCTGTTTTTT. Its translation is CASSLGPNYVAGELFF.

This clone is medium-sized by share. CDR3 protein: CASSTGQLTNTEAFF. Written as DNA, the CDR3 is TGTGCCAGCAGCACAGGACAGCTTACGAACACTGAAGCTTTCTTT. The chain has TRBV9 and TRBJ1-1; tentative D call: TRBD1 (6 bases). The CDR3 covers 15 residues. The germline CDR1 and CDR2 sequences are SGDLS and YYNGEE. V was trimmed by 4 bases and J by 1 base, leaving 14 bases between them.

This rearrangement joins TRBV7-9 to TRBJ1-1; D may be TRBD1 (6 bases). V was pared by 4 bases and J by 5 bases, with 17 bases between. The germline V gene has CDR1 SEHNR and CDR2 FQNEAQ (reference sequence). The CDR3 loop spans 15 amino acids. As DNA, the CDR3 is TGTGCCAGCAGCTCAAGGGACACCCTGAGAACTGAAGCTTTCTTT. This encodes CASSSRDTLRTEAFF.

The chain joins TRBV30 to TRBJ2-3; 10 bases match TRBD2. With 2 bases clipped from V and 1 base from J, the junction kept 6 bases outside the gene matches. CDR1 is GTSNPN, CDR2 SVGIG, per germline (reference sequence). This CDR3 comprises 16 residues. The CDR3 DNA reads TGTGCCTGGAGTTTAACCGGGACTAGCGGCACAGATACGCAGTATTTT. It codes for CAWSLTGTSGTDTQYF.

This chain uses TRBV6-5 with TRBJ2-1; 10 bases are shared with TRBD1. This CDR3 spans 14 amino acids. CDR1 and CDR2 from the germline V gene are MNHEY and SVGAGI. V shed 8 bases and J 4 bases; nucleotides not matched to a gene: 5. CDR3 amino acids: CASYRDRGYNEQFF. CDR3 coding DNA: TGTGCCAGCTACCGGGACAGGGGTTACAATGAGCAGTTCTTC.

The J gene is TRBJ1-1, the V gene TRBV19; D unresolved. V was clipped by 7 bases and J by 0 bases, with 9 bases between them. In germline, CDR1 is LNHDA, CDR2 SQIVND (reference sequence). The CDR3 covers 13 residues. The CDR3 region has the DNA TGTGCCAGTACTAGGTTCATGAACACTGAAGCTTTCTTT. Protein product: CASTRFMNTEAFF.

This rearrangement joins TRBV2 to TRBJ1-5; 9 bases line up with TRBD1. The J segment lost 7 bases and the V segment lost 7 bases, leaving 8 bases of the junction unmatched. This CDR3 region has 14 residues. The germline V gene encodes CDR1 SNHLY and CDR2 FYNNEI. CDR3 sequence: CASTRTGGGQPQHF. CDR3 DNA sequence: TGTGCCAGCACCCGAACAGGGGGCGGCCAGCCCCAGCATTTT.

This chain joins TRBV19 and TRBJ2-1; D is unclear. The V end lost 1 base, the J end lost 0 bases, and 7 bases lay between the germline ends. The germline V gene has CDR1 LNHDA and CDR2 SQIVND (reference sequence). This CDR3 spans 15 amino acids. The CDR3 sequence: CASSIGSSSYNEQFF. The DNA for the CDR3 is TGTGCCAGTAGTATAGGGAGTAGCTCCTACAATGAGCAGTTCTTC.

This rearrangement joins TRBV6-1 to TRBJ1-1, with 7 bases that match TRBD1. Germline lookup yields CDR1 MNHNS and CDR2 SASEGT. The CDR3 runs 15 residues. The junction had 1 base not matched to a gene; V was cut back by 0 bases and J by 0 bases. CDR3 protein: CASSEAGQMNTEAFF. The CDR3 region has the DNA TGTGCCAGCAGTGAAGCGGGACAGATGAACACTGAAGCTTTCTTT.

The rearrangement uses TRBV3-1 (or the pseudogene TRBV3-2) and TRBJ2-1; 7 bases fit TRBD2. Germline V gene lookup returns CDR1 LGHDT and CDR2 YNNKEL (reference sequence). V trimming: 0 bases; J trimming: 3 bases; junction bases outside the gene matches: 8. The CDR3 length is 17 residues. CDR3 nucleotides: TGTGCCAGCAGCCAAGAAGGGGCGGCGGGAGACTACAATGAGCAGTTCTTC. This gives the protein CASSQEGAAGDYNEQFF.

This sequence joins TRBV28 and TRBJ1-2, with D possibly being TRBD1 (6 bases). V lost 10 bases, J lost 4 bases, and 16 bases lay in between. The CDR3 consists of 13 residues. Looked up from germline, CDR1 is MDHEN and CDR2 is SYDVKM. In DNA form, the CDR3 reads TGTGCCACCGTCGAACAGGGCCTCTATGGCTACACCTTC. It codes for CATVEQGLYGYTF.

The CDR3 reads CASSSQGWTNEKLFF. CDR3 DNA: TGTGCCAGCAGCTCTCAGGGTTGGACTAATGAAAAACTGTTTTTT. V and J are TRBV5-8 and TRBJ1-4; possibly TRBD1 for D (5 bases). Germline V gives CDR1 SGHTS, CDR2 YDEGEE. The V gene lost 3 bases and the J gene lost 2 bases, with 11 bases spanning the gap. CDR3 length equals 15 residues.

The V gene is TRBV3-1 (or the pseudogene TRBV3-2), the J gene TRBJ2-3, with TRBD2 as a possible D gene (5 bases). CDR3 length: 14 amino acids. V gave up 4 bases and J gave up 4 bases, with 12 bases separating them. Germline loops: CDR1 LGHDT, CDR2 YNNKEL (reference sequence). The CDR3 bases are TGTGCCAGCAGCCTTTGGGGAGTCCCAGATACGCAGTATTTT. It encodes CASSLWGVPDTQYF.